This is a list of T cell receptor beta chains from one sample in a study of MAIT cells during Salmonella Paratyphi A infection. TCRdb re-called the 5' RACE reads with MiXCR, one entry per CDR3 protein. The table lists 800 to 1,000 distinct CDR3 sequences, roughly 21% of them singletons. The source was MAIT cells from PBMCs, collected at the middle sampling point of the challenge study. The receptors were sampled from a person between 18 and 75 years old who was deliberately infected with Salmonella Paratyphi A in a paratyphoid fever challenge study. Each CDR3 is given with its conserved first and last residue. D genes are given only for firm matches. Expanded clones are given a class, and other clones once, few, many or no size at all.

large	TRBJ2-3	TRBV4-3	TRBD2	TGCGCCAGCAGCCCCACGGGGGAGGGCGGGGCAGATACGCAGTATTTT	CASSPTGEGGADTQYF
NA	TRBJ1-1	TRBV4-1	NA	TGCGCCAGCAGCCATAAGGAGGAGTTGGCTGAAGCTTTCTTT	CASSHKEELAEAFF
NA	TRBJ1-5	TRBV25-1	NA	TGTGCCAGCAGTGAAGAAGGAGAGGGCAATCAGCCCCAGCATTTT	CASSEEGEGNQPQHF
NA	TRBJ1-2	TRBV5-5	NA	TGTGCCAGCAGCTTGGCCCGATTAGCTAACTATGGCTACACCTTC	CASSLARLANYGYTF
NA	TRBJ2-1	TRBV20-1	TRBD2	TGCAGTGCTAGACTAGCGGACAATGAGCAGTTCTTC	CSARLADNEQFF
medium-sized	TRBJ2-1	TRBV20-1	NA	TGCAGTGCTAGCTTTACCCATATAGGGTCCTCCTACAATGAGCAGTTCTTC	CSASFTHIGSSYNEQFF
medium-sized	TRBJ2-3	TRBV6-1	TRBD2	TGTGCCAGCAGTGAAAGTATGGGGGGGGGTGCCGATACGCAGTATTTT	CASSESMGGGADTQYF
few	TRBJ2-1	TRBV20-1	NA	TGCAGTGCTGTCCGAGGGGAGAGCTCCTACAATGAGCAGTTCTTC	CSAVRGESSYNEQFF
NA	TRBJ2-3	TRBV20-1	NA	TGCAGTGCTAGAGATATCGACTCACGCACAGATACGCAGTATTTT	CSARDIDSRTDTQYF
few	TRBJ2-1	TRBV20-1	TRBD2	TGCAGTGCAAATAGCGGGGATATCTACAATGAGCAGTTCTTC	CSANSGDIYNEQFF
NA	TRBJ2-1	TRBV27	NA	TGTGCCAGCAGTTTATATGGTGAGCAGTTCTTC	CASSLYGEQFF
NA	TRBJ2-3	TRBV7-6	TRBD1	TGTGCCAGCAGCCCCTCCGACAGGGGTTGGACAGATACGCAGTATTTT	CASSPSDRGWTDTQYF
medium-sized	TRBJ1-1	TRBV15	NA	TGTGCCACCAGCAGAGATCGGGAAGCGACTGAAGCTTTCTTT	CATSRDREATEAFF
once	TRBJ2-2	TRBV7-2	NA	TGTGCCAGCAGCCTCTCGGGGACAACCGGGGAGCTGTTTTTT	CASSLSGTTGELFF
NA	TRBJ2-3	TRBV24-1	TRBD2	TGTGCCACCAGTGATCCCAATCCACTAGCGGGAGTGTTTGGTAGCACAGATACGCAGTATTTT	CATSDPNPLAGVFGSTDTQYF
NA	TRBJ2-1	TRBV6-4	TRBD2	TGTGCCAGCAGTGACTCGACTAGCAGTTACAATGAGCAGTTCTTC	CASSDSTSSYNEQFF
few	TRBJ2-3	TRBV6-4	TRBD2	TGTGCCAGCAGTGTAGCTAGCGGGGGCACAGATACGCAGTATTTT	CASSVASGGTDTQYF
NA	TRBJ2-5	TRBV5-1	NA	TGCGCCAGCAGCTTGACTAGCCTAGAAGAGACCCAGTACTTC	CASSLTSLEETQYF
medium-sized	TRBJ2-3	TRBV6-4	TRBD2	TGTGCCAGCAGTGACTCGACTAGCGGGGGGGATACGCAGTATTTT	CASSDSTSGGDTQYF
once	TRBJ2-3	TRBV4-1	TRBD2	TGCGCCAGCAGCCAAGAGCGGGGGGGTCCAGATACGCAGTATTTT	CASSQERGGPDTQYF
hyperexpanded	TRBJ2-2	TRBV9	NA	TGTGCCAGCCGCGGGGGCGGCACCGGGGAGCTGTTTTTT	CASRGGGTGELFF
NA	TRBJ1-1	TRBV6-4	NA	TGTGCCAACAGTGATGGGGAGAACACTGAAGCTTTCTTT	CANSDGENTEAFF
medium-sized	TRBJ2-7	TRBV4-3	TRBD1	TGCGCCAGCAGCCTCGCCTCGGGGGACAGGGCCTACGAGCAGTACTTC	CASSLASGDRAYEQYF
NA	TRBJ2-5	TRBV20-1	TRBD2	TGCAGTGCTAGAGATCTGCGGGGGGGGGATAAAGAGACCCAGTACTTC	CSARDLRGGDKETQYF
few	TRBJ2-7	TRBV11-2	TRBD1	TGTGCCAGCAGCCTTACCGGGACAGGACCATACGAGCAGTACTTC	CASSLTGTGPYEQYF
hyperexpanded	TRBJ2-5	TRBV7-2	NA	TGTGCCAGCCGATTTACAGGGAGAGAGACCCAGTACTTC	CASRFTGRETQYF
few	TRBJ2-3	TRBV6-4	TRBD2	TGTGCCAGCAGTGCTAGCGGGGGCACAGATACGCAGTATTTT	CASSASGGTDTQYF
medium-sized	TRBJ1-5	TRBV20-1	NA	TGCAGTGCCCGGGGGCCAGAGAGTCAGCCCCAGCATTTT	CSARGPESQPQHF
medium-sized	TRBJ1-1	TRBV20-1	NA	TGCAGTGCCGGTGGGGGAAGAGACACTGAAGCTTTCTTT	CSAGGGRDTEAFF
NA	TRBJ2-5	TRBV6-2/TRBV6-3	NA	TGTGCCAGCACCGGGGAGCCGCAAGAGACCCAGTACTTC	CASTGEPQETQYF
NA	TRBJ2-5	TRBV15	NA	TGTGCCACCGGGGGGGGCTCGGAGACCCAGTACTTC	CATGGGSETQYF
NA	TRBJ2-1	TRBV20-1	NA	TGCAGTGCTGGGGGTTCGAGGGACGCCTACAATGAGCAGTTCTTC	CSAGGSRDAYNEQFF
few	TRBJ1-2	TRBV5-8	TRBD1	TGTGCCAGCAGCTTAGGGACAGGCTATGGCTACACCTTC	CASSLGTGYGYTF
few	TRBJ2-7	TRBV20-1	NA	TGCAGTGCTAGGGGGGACGTCAGCTCCTACGAGCAGTACTTC	CSARGDVSSYEQYF
few	TRBJ1-1	TRBV21-1	NA	TGTGCCAGCAGCAAAGAAGCTTTCTTT	CASSKEAFF
once	TRBJ1-6	TRBV7-9	TRBD1	TGTGCCAGCAGCCGGACAGGGTCTTCACCCCTCCACTTT	CASSRTGSSPLHF
medium-sized	TRBJ2-3	TRBV6-4	TRBD2	TGTGCCAGCAGTGAATCCCCTAGCGGGAGGATAGATACGCAGTATTTT	CASSESPSGRIDTQYF
NA	TRBJ1-5	TRBV6-1	NA	TGTGCCAGCAGTCTGAGACAGGAGCCAACCAATCAGCCCCAGCATTTT	CASSLRQEPTNQPQHF
medium-sized	TRBJ2-6	TRBV4-2	TRBD2	TGTGCCAGCAGCCAGACTAGCGGGGGCTCTGGGGCCAACGTCCTGACTTTC	CASSQTSGGSGANVLTF
medium-sized	TRBJ2-1	TRBV6-4	TRBD2	TGTGCCAGCAGTGACTCTAGCGGGGGGGCCAATGAGCAGTTCTTC	CASSDSSGGANEQFF
NA	TRBJ2-1	TRBV6-4	TRBD2	TGTGCCAGCAGCCGCGTAGCGGGAGGTAACAATGAGCAGTTCTTC	CASSRVAGGNNEQFF
NA	TRBJ2-5	TRBV20-1	TRBD2	TGCGGAGGTCGGGGGGGGGCCAACCAAGAGACCCAGTACTTC	CGGRGGANQETQYF
NA	TRBJ2-3	TRBV6-2/TRBV6-3	NA	TGTGCCAGCAGCAGAGGGGGGGGCGACGCAGATACGCAGTATTTT	CASSRGGGDADTQYF
NA	TRBJ2-1	TRBV10-3	TRBD2	TGTGCCATCAGTGAGGCGGCGGGAGACTACAATGAGCAGTTCTTC	CAISEAAGDYNEQFF